This TCR beta chain was obtained from a study of blood T cell repertoires in COVID-19. Background on the study: Sites in the United States, Italy and Spain provided acute and convalescent COVID-19 samples. PBMCs, B-cell-depleted T cells, or T cells were the source of the cDNA or gDNA that made up the material.

V lost 5 bases and J 2 bases, leaving 17 bases between the germline ends. Germline V gene data show CDR1 as MNHEY and CDR2 as SMNVEV (reference sequence). The CDR3 is 16 residues long. Each participant's cohort was designated according to participant-reported clinical history. In the original processing: It was from reference gene primer amplification that nucleated cell counts were estimated. Here immunoSEQ multiplex PCR was the method, and the copy in TCRdb shows in-frame clones only, minus some. D and trimming were read from the DNA, whereas the V and J calls and clone size are those reported in that table. The table records 250,000 to 300,000 clones, roughly 90% of them present only once.

This sequence was found in a middle-aged woman with acute COVID-19. The chain joins TRBV27 to TRBJ2-3; a possible D gene is TRBD2 (5 bases). The sample comprised PBMCs or T cells enriched from blood (not recorded which). The CDR3 region is CASSPEPGLHTDTQYF. CDR3 bases: TGTGCCAGCAGTCCAGAACCCGGACTGCACACAGATACGCAGTATTTT.